The 15 T cell receptor beta chains below come from one sample, sequenced in a study of blood T cell repertoires in COVID-19. Profiled with immunoSEQ multiplex PCR; TCRdb holds only in-frame clones, not every one. The table shows about 190,000 clones, with about 87% occurring only once. Sequencing input: peripheral blood. The receptor source for this set is a woman aged 30 to 39 with acute or convalescent COVID-19.

For the CDR3, the DNA is TGCGCCAGCAGCTTGGGCGGGACTTGGGGCTACACCTTC. Translation: CASSLGGTWGYTF. The V gene is TRBV5-1, the J gene TRBJ1-2, with D possibly TRBD1 on 5 matching bases. The CDR3 has 13 amino acids. The V and J ends lost 0 bases and 8 bases respectively, with 11 bases between them. The germline gives CDR1 SGHRS, CDR2 YFSETQ.

The rearrangement links TRBV28 to TRBJ1-6; tentative D call: TRBD1 (5 bases). Germline-derived CDR1 and CDR2 are MDHEN and SYDVKM. The CDR3 covers 11 residues. The V gene lost 3 bases and the J gene lost 13 bases, with 7 bases spanning the gap. CDR3 sequence: CASSFRGPLHF. In nucleotides, the CDR3 is TGTGCCAGCAGTTTTCGGGGGCCCCTCCACTTT.

This clone has just a few counts. This chain uses TRBV5-1 with TRBJ2-7; TRBD1 agrees at 9 bases. This CDR3 spans 15 amino acids. The V segment lost 3 bases and the J segment 6 bases; nucleotides outside the gene matches: 10. In germline, CDR1 is SGHRS, CDR2 YFSETQ. CDR3 sequence (DNA): TGCGCCAGCAGCTGGGCGGGACAGGGAATGAGCGAGCAGTACTTC. This translates into CASSWAGQGMSEQYF.

This sequence joins TRBV28 and TRBJ1-1; 10 positions match TRBD1. Germline lookup yields CDR1 MDHEN and CDR2 SYDVKM. The CDR3 contains 13 residues. After removal of 4 bases from V and 6 bases from J, the junction contained 2 bases not matched to a gene. CDR3 nucleotides: TGTGCCAGCAGTTCCGGACAGGGGGCTGAAGCTTTCTTT. Its translation: CASSSGQGAEAFF.

The chain employs TRBV28 and TRBJ2-6; possible D gene TRBD2, 5 bases. This CDR3 contains 18 residues. Germline values: CDR1 MDHEN, CDR2 SYDVKM. V lost 11 bases to trimming and J lost 2 bases, with 25 bases between them. The CDR3 spells CAVPRDPREFAGANVLTF. The CDR3 DNA sequence: TGTGCCGTCCCGAGGGATCCGAGGGAGTTTGCTGGGGCCAACGTCCTGACTTTC. Using reference TRBV28 and TRBJ2-6 for the parts outside the CDR3, the full variable domain is DVKVTQSSRYLVKRTGEKVFLECVQDMDHENMFWYRQDPGLGLRLIYFSYDVKMKEKGDIPEGYSVSREKKERFSLILESASTNQTSMYLCAVPRDPREFAGANVLTFGAGSRLTVL.

The J gene is TRBJ2-1, the V gene TRBV6-1; 7 bases align to TRBD1. Unmatched junction bases numbered 5, after V lost 0 bases and J lost 6 bases. Germline CDR1 MNHNS, CDR2 SASEGT. The CDR3 loop spans 15 amino acids. The CDR3 sequence: CASSEAKGAFNEQFF. Here the CDR3 DNA reads TGTGCCAGCAGTGAAGCGAAGGGGGCCTTCAATGAGCAGTTCTTC.

The gene calls are TRBV28 and TRBJ2-2; D possibly corresponds to TRBD1 (5 bases). Germline lookup yields CDR1 MDHEN and CDR2 SYDVKM. The CDR3 spans 12 residues. Trimming took off 7 bases at V and 8 bases at J, with 11 bases between the two ends. DNA for the CDR3: TGTGCCAGCAAGGGGTCGAGAGGGGAGCTGTTTTTT. Amino acid sequence: CASKGSRGELFF.

The J gene is TRBJ2-3, the V gene TRBV2; D unresolved. The CDR3 has 10 residues. Trimming shortened V by 7 bases and J by 4 bases, and 3 bases separated the two germline ends. Germline V gene lookup returns CDR1 SNHLY and CDR2 FYNNEI. The CDR3 sequence is CASTPDTQYF. In DNA, the CDR3 is TGTGCCAGCACTCCAGATACGCAGTATTTT.

The chain couples TRBV5-1 to TRBJ2-1; the D gene is possibly TRBD1 (5 bases). The CDR3 has 11 amino acids. The V end was cut by 8 bases, the J end by 7 bases, with 10 bases between. CDR1 SGHRS and CDR2 YFSETQ come from the germline V gene. In DNA, the CDR3 is TGCGCCAGTCAGACAGCTAATGAGCAGTTCTTC. This encodes CASQTANEQFF.

Comment on this clone: At one boundary the junction diverges from the germline segment, which might be a read error. The gene calls are TRBV12-5 and TRBJ2-4, with 9 bases lining up with TRBD2. CDR3 length: 13 residues. Looked up from germline, CDR1 is LGHNT and CDR2 is FRNRAP. CDR3: CASGLTLAGPLVF. CDR3 bases: TGTGCTAGTGGTTTGACTCTAGCGGGACCCCTAGTCTTC.

V gene TRBV6-5 combines with J gene TRBJ2-5, with TRBD1 matching 7 bases. Looked up from germline, CDR1 is MNHEY and CDR2 is SVGAGI. The CDR3 covers 15 residues. Losses at the gene ends were 4 bases for V and 7 bases for J; bases not matched to a gene: 12. In DNA, the CDR3 is TGTGCCAGCAGTTCCCCGACAGGGATTACGGGGACCCAGTACTTC. Translation gives CASSSPTGITGTQYF.

A remark on this clone: An end of the junction differs from the germline gene, which may be a read error. This chain connects TRBV12-3 or TRBV12-4 to TRBJ2-7; TRBD2 matches at 9 bases. This CDR3 comprises 11 residues. DNA for the CDR3: TGTGCCAGCAGTTTAGGGGGGACTAGCAGTTTC. It encodes CASSLGGTSSF.

The J gene is TRBJ2-5, the V gene TRBV29-1; TRBD1 is a possible D gene (6 bases). This CDR3 region has 12 residues. V lost 5 bases to trimming and J lost 4 bases, with 11 bases between them. CDR1 and CDR2 from the germline V gene are SQVTM and ANQGSEA. The CDR3 sequence: CSVRTGPETQYF. For the CDR3, the DNA is TGCAGCGTTCGAACAGGGCCAGAGACCCAGTACTTC.

This rearrangement joins TRBV2 to TRBJ2-1; 8 bases map to TRBD1. Germline assignment: CDR1 SNHLY and CDR2 FYNNEI. The CDR3 extends over 15 amino acids. V lost 6 bases to trimming and J lost 1 base; unmatched junction nucleotides: 5. The CDR3 nucleotides are TGTGCCAGCAGGTTTGGACAGGGTTCCTACAATGAGCAGTTCTTC. It yields the protein CASRFGQGSYNEQFF.

CDR3 bases: TGTGCCACCACTTCGGCCGGGACTAAGAACACCGGGGAGCTGTTTTTT. It is translated as CATTSAGTKNTGELFF. This chain links TRBV15 with TRBJ2-2; the match to TRBD2 covers 7 bases. The ends lost 7 bases at V and 1 base at J; junction bases unmatched: 9. CDR1 and CDR2 (germline): LNHNV, YYDKDF (reference sequence). CDR3 length equals 16 residues.